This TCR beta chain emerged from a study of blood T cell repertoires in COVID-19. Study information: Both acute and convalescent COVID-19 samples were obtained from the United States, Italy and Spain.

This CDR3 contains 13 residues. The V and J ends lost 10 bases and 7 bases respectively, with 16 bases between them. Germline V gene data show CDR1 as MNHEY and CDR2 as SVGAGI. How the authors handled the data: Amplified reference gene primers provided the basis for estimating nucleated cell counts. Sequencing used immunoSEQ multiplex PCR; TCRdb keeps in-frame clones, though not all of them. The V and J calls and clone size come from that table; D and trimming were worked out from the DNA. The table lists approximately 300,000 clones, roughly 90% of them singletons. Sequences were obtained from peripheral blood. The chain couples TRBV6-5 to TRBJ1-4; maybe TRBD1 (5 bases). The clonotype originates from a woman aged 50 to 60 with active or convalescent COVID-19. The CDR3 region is CAIRAGLIEKLFF. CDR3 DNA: TGTGCCATCCGCGCAGGGTTGATTGAAAAACTGTTTTTT.